The clone carrying this T cell receptor (beta chain) came up a few times. This sample was included in a study of Graves' ophthalmopathy and Graves' hyperthyroidism. Study details: Stable hyperthyroidism meant no progression to ophthalmopathy within 18 months of follow-up.

Germline assignment: CDR1 LGHNA and CDR2 YSLEER. This CDR3 has 17 amino acids. V lost 0 bases and J lost 0, with 12 bases in between. Amplification of the TCR beta CDR3 regions used RNA transcripts (as template). An initial RT-PCR round employing HTBI primers preceded a second-round multiplex PCR. TCRdb re-called the multiplex PCR reads with MiXCR, one entry per CDR3 protein. The sample includes roughly 1.1 million distinct CDR3 sequences, about 40% of them seen just once. V gene TRBV4-3 combines with J gene TRBJ1-5; D uncertain. This sequence originates from an adult man with Graves' hyperthyroidism. Sequenced: peripheral blood or thyroid tissue (not recorded which). CDR3 in amino acids: CASSQDPGRCSNQPQHF. The CDR3 DNA is TGCGCCAGCAGCCAAGATCCGGGGAGGTGTAGCAATCAGCCCCAGCATTTT.